This entry concerns a single T cell receptor (beta chain). These data originate in a study of technical replicates of blood from four donors. Assay: immunoSEQ multiplex PCR; the TCRdb copy retains only in-frame clones and omits some. The sample holds around 72,000 clones; roughly nine tenths are singletons and the top ten take over 3.5%. Germline V gives CDR1 LGHNA, CDR2 YSLEER. V was cut by 0 bases and J by 4 bases, with 7 bases left in between. The CDR3 has 14 amino acids. Sequencing input: PBMCs. The chain recombines TRBV4-3 with TRBJ2-1, with D perhaps matching TRBD2 (5 bases). The clonotype was recovered from a human donor in good health. Some clones in this sample may be carry-over from other donors' samples. Written as DNA, the CDR3 is TGCGCCAGCAGCCAAGAGAGCGGTTACAATGAGCAGTTCTTC. It codes for CASSQESGYNEQFF.